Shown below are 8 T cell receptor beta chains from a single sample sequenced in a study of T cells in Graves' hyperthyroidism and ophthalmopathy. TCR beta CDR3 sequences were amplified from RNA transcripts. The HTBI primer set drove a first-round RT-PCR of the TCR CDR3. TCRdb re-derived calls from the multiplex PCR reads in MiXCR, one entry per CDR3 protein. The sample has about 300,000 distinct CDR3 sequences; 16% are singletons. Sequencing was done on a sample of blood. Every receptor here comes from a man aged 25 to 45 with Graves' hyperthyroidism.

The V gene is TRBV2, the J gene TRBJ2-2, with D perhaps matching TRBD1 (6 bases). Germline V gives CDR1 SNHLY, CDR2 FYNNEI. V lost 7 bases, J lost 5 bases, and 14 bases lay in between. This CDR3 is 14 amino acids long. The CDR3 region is CASTPGRGTGELFF. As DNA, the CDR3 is TGTGCCAGCACCCCCGGTAGGGGGACCGGGGAGCTGTTTTTT.

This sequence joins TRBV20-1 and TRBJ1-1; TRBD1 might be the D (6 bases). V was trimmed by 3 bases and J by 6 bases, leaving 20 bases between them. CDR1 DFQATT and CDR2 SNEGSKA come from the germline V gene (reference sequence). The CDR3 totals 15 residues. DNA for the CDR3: TGCAGTGCTAGCCGAAACAGGGATGTCGGGGCTGAAGCTTTCTTT. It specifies CSASRNRDVGAEAFF.

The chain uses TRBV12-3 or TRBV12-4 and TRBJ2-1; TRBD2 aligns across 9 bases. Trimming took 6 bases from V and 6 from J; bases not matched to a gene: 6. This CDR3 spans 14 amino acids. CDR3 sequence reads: CASSDGGRANEQFF. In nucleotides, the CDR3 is TGTGCCAGCAGCGATGGCGGGAGGGCCAATGAGCAGTTCTTC.

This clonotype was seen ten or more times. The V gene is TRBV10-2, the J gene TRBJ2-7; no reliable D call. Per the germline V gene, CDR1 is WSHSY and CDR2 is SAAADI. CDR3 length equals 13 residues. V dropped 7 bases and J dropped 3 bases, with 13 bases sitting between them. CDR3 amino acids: CASKAGVDYEQYF. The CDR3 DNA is TGCGCCAGCAAGGCTGGAGTTGACTACGAGCAGTACTTC.

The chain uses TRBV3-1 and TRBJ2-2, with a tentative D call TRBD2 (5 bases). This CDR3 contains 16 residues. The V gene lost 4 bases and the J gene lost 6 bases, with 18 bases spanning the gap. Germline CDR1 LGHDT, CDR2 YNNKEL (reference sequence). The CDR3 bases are TGTGCCAGCAGCCGAGAGTGGGGAGCTCGTTCCGGGGAGCTGTTTTTT. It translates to CASSREWGARSGELFF.

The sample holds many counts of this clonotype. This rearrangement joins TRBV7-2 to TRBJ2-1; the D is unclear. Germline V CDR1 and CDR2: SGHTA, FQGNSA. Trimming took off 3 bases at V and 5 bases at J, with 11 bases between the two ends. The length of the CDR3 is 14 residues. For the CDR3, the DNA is TGTGCCAGCAGCTTTTCTATTGCCGACAATGAGCAGTTCTTC. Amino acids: CASSFSIADNEQFF.

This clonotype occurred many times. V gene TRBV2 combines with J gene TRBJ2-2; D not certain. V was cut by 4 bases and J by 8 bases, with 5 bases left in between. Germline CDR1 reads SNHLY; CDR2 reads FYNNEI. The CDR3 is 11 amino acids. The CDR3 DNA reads TGTGCCAGCAGTGTCGCTGGGGAGCTGTTTTTT. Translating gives CASSVAGELFF.

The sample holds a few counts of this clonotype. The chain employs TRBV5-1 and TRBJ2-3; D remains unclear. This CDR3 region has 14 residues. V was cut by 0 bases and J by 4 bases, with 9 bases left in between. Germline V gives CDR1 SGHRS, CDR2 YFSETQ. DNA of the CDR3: TGCGCCAGCAGCTTGGTGGGGTGGTCAGATACGCAGTATTTT. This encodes CASSLVGWSDTQYF.